The 21 T cell receptor beta chains listed next were all sequenced from one sample in a study of radiation and T cells in renal cell carcinoma. Clones were sequenced by immunoSEQ multiplex PCR, and TCRdb holds only the in-frame ones, with some missing. The sample lists roughly 9,600 clones, more than 60% occurring once. Treatment of the sample: 15 Gy SBRT to primary tumor, nephrectomy 4 weeks later. The sample in question was tumor tissue, obtained from a patient whose treatment included radiotherapy and nephrectomy. The receptors originated from a woman aged 45-60 years with renal cell carcinoma.

The V call is TRBV7-9, the J call TRBJ2-7, with TRBD1 as a possible D gene (5 bases). Germline V gene lookup returns CDR1 SEHNR and CDR2 FQNEAQ (reference sequence). The V and J ends lost 1 base and 5 bases respectively, with 9 bases between them. CDR3 size: 13 residues. CDR3 loop: CASSLDRFDEQYF. CDR3 in DNA: TGTGCCAGCAGCTTAGACAGGTTCGACGAGCAGTACTTC. The full variable domain, rest sourced from reference TRBV7-9 and TRBJ2-7, is DTGVSQNPRHKITKRGQNVTFRCDPISEHNRLYWYRQTLGQGPEFLTYFQNEAQLEKSRLLSDRFSAERPKGSFSTLEIQRTEQGDSAMYLCASSLDRFDEQYFGPGTRLTVT.

This clone was recorded only once. V usage is TRBV5-6 and J usage is TRBJ2-1; perhaps TRBD1 as D (6 bases). CDR3 length: 11 residues. Deletions cut 5 bases from V and 11 bases from J, with 11 bases between. CDR1 SGHDT and CDR2 YYEEEE come from the germline V gene. In DNA form, the CDR3 reads TGTGCCAGCAGTACAGGGTCGCAGCAGTTCTTC. Protein: CASSTGSQQFF.

The CDR3 nucleotides read TGTGCCAGCGGACAGGGGGATAATTCACCCCTCCACTTT. Its translation: CASGQGDNSPLHF. The rearrangement links TRBV6-4 to TRBJ1-6; 10 bases match TRBD1. Unmatched junction bases numbered 0, after V lost 8 bases and J lost 5 bases. This CDR3 comprises 13 residues. Germline values: CDR1 MRHNA, CDR2 SNTAGT.

This chain links TRBV19 with TRBJ1-1; no definite D call. Trimming stripped 0 bases from V and 8 bases from J, with 4 bases between. Germline V gives CDR1 LNHDA, CDR2 SQIVND (reference sequence). The CDR3 totals 11 residues. CDR3 in amino acids: CASSIDLEAFF. The CDR3 DNA sequence: TGTGCCAGTAGTATAGACTTAGAAGCTTTCTTT.

CDR3 sequence: CASRKDREDGYTF. CDR3 nucleotide sequence: TGTGCCAGCAGGAAGGACAGAGAGGATGGCTACACCTTC. The rearrangement joins TRBV6-1 to TRBJ1-2, with a weak D call TRBD1 (6 bases). The V end was cut by 6 bases, the J end by 6 bases, with 14 bases between. The germline V gene has CDR1 MNHNS and CDR2 SASEGT. This CDR3 comprises 13 residues.

The chain links TRBV28 to TRBJ2-7; tentatively, D is TRBD2 (7 bases). The V gene's germline CDR1 is MDHEN and CDR2 SYDVKM. The CDR3 is made up of 14 amino acids. V gave up 8 bases and J gave up 1 base, with 15 bases separating them. The CDR3 is CASEGGDWSYEQYF. CDR3 in DNA: TGTGCCAGCGAGGGGGGGGACTGGTCCTACGAGCAGTACTTC.

This clone was seen a handful of times. V usage is TRBV11-2 and J usage is TRBJ2-1, with D maybe TRBD1 (6 bases). CDR1 SGHAT and CDR2 FQNNGV come from the germline V gene. Trimming stripped 0 bases from V and 9 bases from J, with 6 bases between. The length of the CDR3 is 12 residues. The CDR3 bases are TGTGCCAGCAGCTTAGACAGGGGTGAGCAGTTCTTC. This gives the protein CASSLDRGEQFF.

The V and J genes are TRBV27 and TRBJ2-2, with D hard to call. The CDR3 extends over 14 amino acids. V was shortened by 8 bases and J by 1 base, with 11 bases between the two germline ends. CDR1 and CDR2 from the germline V gene are MNHEY and SMNVEV (reference sequence). The CDR3 region has the DNA TGTGCCAGCGGGTTCGGGTGGAACACCGGGGAGCTGTTTTTT. Translated, it gives CASGFGWNTGELFF.

The gene calls are TRBV5-1 and TRBJ1-4, with D perhaps TRBD1 (5 bases). The germline V gene has CDR1 SGHRS and CDR2 YFSETQ. The CDR3 consists of 14 residues. V lost 2 bases and J 8 bases, leaving 13 bases between the germline ends. CDR3 DNA: TGCGCCAGCAGCTTCGGGCAGGGTGGCGAAAAACTGTTTTTT. Amino acids: CASSFGQGGEKLFF.

The chain is built from TRBV27 and TRBJ2-7, with D perhaps matching TRBD1 or TRBD2 (6 bases each). Trimming shortened V by 5 bases and J by 2 bases, and 13 bases separated the two germline ends. Germline lookup yields CDR1 MNHEY and CDR2 SMNVEV (reference sequence). CDR3 length: 14 residues. The CDR3 reads CASSGGPGTYEQYF. DNA of the CDR3: TGTGCCAGCAGTGGGGGGCCAGGGACCTACGAGCAGTACTTC.

The CDR3 DNA reads TGTGCCAGCAGTTCCGGGGGCAATGAGCAGTTCTTC. Protein product: CASSSGGNEQFF. V usage is TRBV6-6 and J usage is TRBJ2-1; D may be TRBD2 (6 bases). V shed 4 bases and J shed 6 bases, with 7 bases lying between them. The CDR3 loop spans 12 amino acids. The V gene's germline CDR1 is MNHNY and CDR2 SVGAGI (reference sequence).

This clone is categorized as medium-sized. The J gene is TRBJ2-7, the V gene TRBV21-1. TRBV21-1 is termed a pseudogene. This CDR3 contains 14 residues. As DNA, the CDR3 is TGTGCCAGCAGGGTAGCAGGGCCCGGGAACGAGCAGTACTTC. Encoded protein: CASRVAGPGNEQYF.

DNA for the CDR3: TGTGCCAGTAGCCTACTAGCGGTGGAAGGCGATGAGCAGTTCTTC. Translated, it gives CASSLLAVEGDEQFF. The rearrangement joins TRBV19 to TRBJ2-1, with 8 bases aligning to TRBD2. This CDR3 has 15 residues. Trimming at V came to 6 bases and at J to 8 bases, leaving 12 bases not matched to a gene. Germline lookup yields CDR1 LNHDA and CDR2 SQIVND (reference sequence).

A few counts support this clone. The chain combines TRBV7-9 with TRBJ2-5; 7 bases line up with TRBD1. This CDR3 has 14 amino acids. Trimming cost V 6 bases and J 1 base; bases outside gene matches: 5. Germline lookup yields CDR1 SEHNR and CDR2 FQNEAQ (reference sequence). Here the CDR3 DNA reads TGTGCCAGCAGAGGACGGGACAGCCAAGAGACCCAGTACTTC. This gives the protein CASRGRDSQETQYF.

This clone has only one observation. The chain has TRBV15 and TRBJ2-1; D gene ambiguous. Trimming took off 5 bases at V and 0 bases at J, with 14 bases between the two ends. The CDR3 sequence is 16 residues long. Germline CDR1 reads LNHNV; CDR2 reads YYDKDF (reference sequence). The CDR3 loop is CATSSRRKSSYNEQFF. Written as DNA, the CDR3 is TGTGCCACCAGCTCCAGAAGGAAGAGCTCCTACAATGAGCAGTTCTTC. Drawing the rest from reference TRBV15 and TRBJ2-1, the complete variable domain is DAMVIQNPRYQVTQFGKPVTLSCSQTLNHNVMYWYQQKSSQAPKLLFHYYDKDFNNEADTPDNFQSRRPNTSFCFLDIRSPGLGDTAMYLCATSSRRKSSYNEQFFGPGTRLTVL.

The rearrangement joins TRBV5-1 to TRBJ1-1; possibly TRBD1 for D (5 bases). The CDR3 is 14 amino acids. V lost 4 bases to trimming and J lost 4 bases, with 14 bases between them. The V gene's germline CDR1 is SGHRS and CDR2 YFSETQ. CDR3 protein: CASSVQVGATEAFF. The CDR3 coding sequence is TGCGCCAGCAGCGTACAGGTTGGGGCCACTGAAGCTTTCTTT.

This clone was recorded a few times. The CDR3 loop reads CASSLPNYGYTF. The CDR3 DNA reads TGTGCCAGCAGCTTGCCCAACTATGGCTACACCTTC. The chain carries TRBV5-8 and TRBJ1-2, with D uncertain. The germline gives CDR1 SGHTS, CDR2 YDEGEE. The CDR3 totals 12 residues. Deletions cut 1 base from V and 2 bases from J, with 3 bases between.

In nucleotides, the CDR3 is TGTGCCAGCAGCCCACAGGGGGACAGGGTTGAAAAACTGTTTTTT. Its translation is CASSPQGDRVEKLFF. This chain links TRBV7-2 with TRBJ1-4, with 9 bases identical to TRBD1. J gave up 7 bases and V 5 bases, and 8 bases lay outside the gene matches. The V gene's germline CDR1 is SGHTA and CDR2 FQGNSA. This CDR3 comprises 15 residues.

The CDR3, as DNA: TGTGCCAGCCAATTGATGGGGGGGAATCAGCCCCAGCATTTT. This gives the protein CASQLMGGNQPQHF. The gene calls are TRBV19 and TRBJ1-5; possible D gene TRBD1, 5 bases. V lost 9 bases to trimming and J lost 4 bases, with 16 bases between them. CDR3 length: 14 amino acids. Germline CDR1 LNHDA, CDR2 SQIVND (reference sequence). Based on the CDR3 plus reference TRBV19 and TRBJ1-5, the full variable domain is DGGITQSPKYLFRKEGQNVTLSCEQNLNHDAMYWYRQDPGQGLRLIYYSQIVNDFQKGDIAEGYSVSREKKESFPLTVTSAQKNPTAFYLCASQLMGGNQPQHFGDGTRLSIL.

This chain joins TRBV7-2 and TRBJ1-5, with 7 bases that match TRBD1. The CDR3 has 14 residues. Trimming at V came to 5 bases and at J to 6 bases, leaving 7 bases not matched to a gene. The germline gives CDR1 SGHTA, CDR2 FQGNSA. CDR3 sequence (DNA): TGTGCCAGCAGCCCACAGGGGTCGGGTCAGCCCCAGCATTTT. It yields the protein CASSPQGSGQPQHF.

The J gene is TRBJ2-5, the V gene TRBV4-2, with TRBD2 matching 9 bases. The V gene end was trimmed by 2 bases and the J gene end by 6 bases; junction bases not matched to a gene: 7. The CDR3 length is 15 residues. From germline, CDR1 is LGHNA and CDR2 YNFKEQ. CDR3 in amino acids: CASSQWREGGQTQYF. The CDR3 DNA reads TGTGCCAGCAGCCAATGGCGGGAGGGCGGCCAGACCCAGTACTTC.